Below are 18 T cell receptor beta chains sequenced from a single sample in a study of cytomegalovirus exposure and HLA in healthy donors. TCRdb's copy holds only in-frame clones and misses some; the assay was immunoSEQ multiplex PCR. The profile shows 130,000 or so clones, roughly 89% of them singletons. Sequenced sample: PBMCs. These TCRs come from a woman in her late teens or twenties in good health and CMV-seropositive.

The rearrangement joins TRBV15 to TRBJ1-4; D not certain. This CDR3 region has 12 residues. Trimming shortened V by 3 bases and J by 5 bases, and 4 bases separated the two germline ends. The V gene's germline CDR1 is LNHNV and CDR2 YYDKDF (reference sequence). The CDR3 spells CATSSQNEKLFF. The CDR3 DNA is TGTGCCACCAGCAGCCAGAATGAAAAACTGTTTTTT.

This chain connects TRBV7-8 to TRBJ1-4; the D gene is possibly TRBD1 (5 bases). CDR1 and CDR2 (germline): SGHVS, FQNEAQ. Trimming removed 5 bases from V and 4 bases from J, with 11 bases in between. The CDR3 runs to 14 residues. The CDR3 loop reads CASSATDINEKLFF. CDR3 bases: TGTGCCAGCAGCGCGACAGATATTAATGAAAAACTGTTTTTT.

The chain couples TRBV28 to TRBJ1-4, with TRBD1 as a possible D gene (6 bases). The ends were cut back, 5 bases at V and 4 bases at J, with 14 bases in the middle. The CDR3 totals 15 residues. Germline assignment: CDR1 MDHEN and CDR2 SYDVKM. Here the CDR3 reads CASSPYRVDNEKLFF. CDR3 bases: TGTGCCAGCAGTCCTTACAGGGTGGATAATGAAAAACTGTTTTTT.

This chain links TRBV28 with TRBJ2-5; D perhaps matches TRBD2 (6 bases). V shed 0 bases and J shed 5 bases, with 10 bases lying between them. The germline V gene encodes CDR1 MDHEN and CDR2 SYDVKM. CDR3 length equals 14 residues. CDR3 in amino acids: CASSLWSRGETQYF. CDR3 nucleotides: TGTGCCAGCAGTTTATGGTCGCGGGGCGAGACCCAGTACTTC.

In this sample, this clone turned up once. CDR3 coding DNA: TGTGCCAGCCTTGGTAGGGGGATTGCTTTCTTT. Its translation: CASLGRGIAFF. The genes are TRBV6-5 and TRBJ1-1, with D maybe TRBD1 (6 bases). With 8 bases removed from V and 11 bases from J, the gap between germline ends came to 15 bases. Germline lookup yields CDR1 MNHEY and CDR2 SVGAGI. The CDR3 extends over 11 amino acids.

The rearrangement links TRBV4-1 to TRBJ2-5; unclear D gene. Per germline, CDR1 MGHRA and CDR2 YSYEKL. This CDR3 region has 16 residues. Trimming removed 1 base from V and 0 bases from J, with 12 bases in between. The CDR3 DNA is TGCGCCAGCAGCCAAGTGGCCCTGGCAGACCAAGAGACCCAGTACTTC. This translates into CASSQVALADQETQYF.

The V call is TRBV19, the J call TRBJ2-1; possible D gene TRBD1, 6 bases. The CDR3 spans 15 residues. Germline V gives CDR1 LNHDA, CDR2 SQIVND (reference sequence). The V and J ends lost 5 bases and 4 bases respectively, with 15 bases between them. Here the CDR3 DNA reads TGTGCCAGTAGTCCCCCCGGGACACGATACAATGAGCAGTTCTTC. This sequence encodes CASSPPGTRYNEQFF.

V usage is TRBV30 and J usage is TRBJ1-6; weak D call: TRBD1 (5 bases). Germline-derived CDR1 and CDR2 are GTSNPN and SVGIG (reference sequence). This CDR3 is 17 amino acids long. The V end lost 2 bases, the J end lost 6 bases, and 20 bases lay between the germline ends. The CDR3 DNA reads TGTGCCTGGAGTCCCCCCGGGGGGGGTTATTTTAATTCACCCCTCCACTTT. It specifies CAWSPPGGGYFNSPLHF.

The chain links TRBV27 to TRBJ2-7; D possibly corresponds to TRBD2 (5 bases). V lost 4 bases, J lost 0 bases, and 13 bases lay in between. Germline loops: CDR1 MNHEY, CDR2 SMNVEV (reference sequence). The CDR3 contains 15 residues. The CDR3 is CASSSSGLHSYEQYF. The CDR3 DNA reads TGTGCCAGCAGTTCCTCAGGACTGCACTCCTACGAGCAGTACTTC.

V usage is TRBV4-1 and J usage is TRBJ2-4, with D maybe TRBD2 (5 bases). The CDR3 spans 14 residues. With 0 bases removed from V and 11 bases from J, the gap between germline ends came to 14 bases. Germline V gives CDR1 MGHRA, CDR2 YSYEKL. CDR3 loop: CASSQDGGRPFQYF. In DNA, the CDR3 is TGCGCCAGCAGCCAAGATGGAGGCAGGCCTTTTCAGTACTTC.

This sequence joins TRBV7-2 and TRBJ2-7, with 8 nucleotides matching TRBD1. Germline V gene sequence: CDR1 SGHTA, CDR2 FQGNSA. This CDR3 is 15 amino acids long. Losses at the gene ends were 3 bases for V and 2 bases for J; bases not matched to a gene: 6. CDR3 DNA: TGTGCCAGCAGCTTCTCAGGACAGGGAACCTACGAGCAGTACTTC. It encodes CASSFSGQGTYEQYF.

The chain has TRBV5-1 and TRBJ1-1; 7 nucleotides line up with TRBD1. J lost 1 base, V lost 3 bases, and 6 bases had no gene match. The germline gives CDR1 SGHRS, CDR2 YFSETQ. This CDR3 spans 15 amino acids. The CDR3 sequence is CASSSTGVANTEAFF. DNA for the CDR3: TGCGCCAGCAGCTCCACAGGGGTTGCGAACACTGAAGCTTTCTTT.

Written as DNA, the CDR3 is TGCGCCAGCAGCCTCCCAGCCCGCGATGGCGGGGGGGCAACAGATACGCAGTATTTT. It yields the protein CASSLPARDGGGATDTQYF. This rearrangement joins TRBV4-1 to TRBJ2-3; 9 bases fit TRBD2. The CDR3 is made up of 19 amino acids. Unmatched junction bases numbered 17, after V lost 4 bases and J lost 3 bases. Germline CDR1 is MGHRA and CDR2 is YSYEKL.

The chain combines TRBV13 with TRBJ2-7; D unclear. CDR1 is PRHDT and CDR2 is FYEKMQ in the germline V gene (reference sequence). This CDR3 has 11 residues. Trimming removed 5 bases from V and 3 bases from J, with 5 bases in between. The CDR3 region has the DNA TGTGCCAGCAGCCTTAACTACGAGCAGTACTTC. It yields the protein CASSLNYEQYF.

DNA of the CDR3: TGTGCCAGCAGCTTAGTACAGGGATACACAGATACGCAGTATTTT. Its translation is CASSLVQGYTDTQYF. The chain has TRBV7-9 and TRBJ2-3; tentative D call: TRBD1 (6 bases). V was clipped by 1 base and J by 2 bases, with 10 bases between them. Germline-derived CDR1 and CDR2 are SEHNR and FQNEAQ (reference sequence). CDR3 length equals 15 residues.

The chain combines TRBV27 with TRBJ2-1, with D possibly being TRBD1 (5 bases). V dropped 3 bases and J dropped 5 bases, with 14 bases sitting between them. CDR3 length equals 15 residues. Germline V gene sequence: CDR1 MNHEY, CDR2 SMNVEV (reference sequence). In nucleotides, the CDR3 is TGTGCCAGCAGTTTGGGGCAGGGTCTCAACAATGAGCAGTTCTTC. Protein: CASSLGQGLNNEQFF.

The V call is TRBV30, the J call TRBJ2-5, with D tentatively TRBD2 (6 bases). V was cut by 3 bases and J by 5 bases, with 22 bases left in between. Germline assignment: CDR1 GTSNPN and CDR2 SVGIG (reference sequence). This CDR3 is built from 16 residues. The CDR3 is CAWRPGLVRGKETQYF. The CDR3 region has the DNA TGTGCCTGGAGACCAGGTCTGGTGCGGGGTAAGGAGACCCAGTACTTC.

This chain links TRBV5-1 with TRBJ2-7; D is unresolved. The CDR3 extends over 14 amino acids. The V and J ends lost 0 bases and 3 bases respectively, with 10 bases between them. The germline V gene encodes CDR1 SGHRS and CDR2 YFSETQ. The CDR3 coding sequence is TGCGCCAGCAGCTTGGATAGTAGCAACTACGAGCAGTACTTC. Translated: CASSLDSSNYEQYF.